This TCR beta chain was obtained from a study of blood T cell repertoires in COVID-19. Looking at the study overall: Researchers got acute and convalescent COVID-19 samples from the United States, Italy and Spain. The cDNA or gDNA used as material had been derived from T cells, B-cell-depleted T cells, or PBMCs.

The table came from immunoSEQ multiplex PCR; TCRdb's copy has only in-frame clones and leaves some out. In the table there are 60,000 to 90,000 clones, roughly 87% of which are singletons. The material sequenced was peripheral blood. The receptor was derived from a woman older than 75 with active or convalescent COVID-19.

CDR3: CASSRGQGYGYTF. The CDR3 nucleotides are TGTGCCAGCAGCCGGGGACAGGGCTATGGCTACACCTTC. The chain recombines TRBV7-3 with TRBJ1-2, with 9 positions matching TRBD1. CDR1 and CDR2 from the germline V gene are SGHTA and FQGTGA. The CDR3 extends over 13 amino acids. Germline trimming cut 5 bases from V and 4 bases from J; bases unmatched to any gene: 2.